Below are 21 T cell receptor beta chains sequenced from a single sample in a study of regulatory and conventional T cells in RAG deficiency. TCRdb's copy holds only in-frame clones and misses some; the assay was immunoSEQ multiplex PCR. The table has 25,000 to 35,000 clones, 70% to 90% seen once; the top ten hold roughly 5.4%. These data were also filed under a second study, of regulatory T cells. That source adds: The PCR used 52 TRBV and 13 TRBJ primers.

The sequenced sample consisted of CD8+ T cells sorted from blood. Source of these receptors: a human donor in good health.

The V gene is TRBV6-6, the J gene TRBJ2-2; D may be TRBD1 (6 bases). The CDR3 consists of 15 residues. V lost 1 base, J lost 0 bases, and 6 bases lay in between. The V gene's germline CDR1 is MNHNY and CDR2 SVGAGI (reference sequence). The CDR3 is CASSYYRANTGELFF. CDR3 coding DNA: TGTGCCAGCAGTTACTACAGGGCGAACACCGGGGAGCTGTTTTTT.

The chain is built from TRBV7-9 and TRBJ2-7; the match to TRBD2 covers 11 bases. Germline trimming cut 4 bases from V and 5 bases from J; bases unmatched to any gene: 10. There are 16 residues in the CDR3. Germline V gene lookup returns CDR1 SEHNR and CDR2 FQNEAQ (reference sequence). The CDR3 coding sequence is TGTGCCAGCAGCTCCATAGGGGGGACTAGCGGAAACGAGCAGTACTTC. Amino acid sequence: CASSSIGGTSGNEQYF.

V is TRBV28 and J is TRBJ1-1, with no clear D. CDR3 length equals 11 residues. With 7 bases removed from V and 7 bases from J, the gap between germline ends came to 10 bases. Germline V CDR1 and CDR2: MDHEN, SYDVKM. The CDR3 DNA is TGTGCCAGCACCGGGAACGGTGAAGCTTTCTTT. This encodes CASTGNGEAFF. The complete variable domain, with remaining parts taken from reference TRBV28 and TRBJ1-1, reads DVKVTQSSRYLVKRTGEKVFLECVQDMDHENMFWYRQDPGLGLRLIYFSYDVKMKEKGDIPEGYSVSREKKERFSLILESASTNQTSMYLCASTGNGEAFFGQGTRLTVV.

The chain carries TRBV15 and TRBJ1-6; unclear D gene. CDR3 size: 16 residues. The ends were cut back, 2 bases at V and 3 bases at J, with 11 bases in the middle. Germline CDR1 is LNHNV and CDR2 is YYDKDF (reference sequence). CDR3 DNA sequence: TGTGCCACCAGCAGATCCAACAGAGACTATAATTCACCCCTCCACTTT. Translating it yields CATSRSNRDYNSPLHF.

This clone was recorded only once. The rearrangement joins TRBV2 to TRBJ2-7; TRBD2 aligns across 9 bases. V shed 4 bases and J 3 bases; nucleotides not matched to a gene: 7. Germline CDR1 and CDR2: SNHLY and FYNNEI. The CDR3 runs 15 residues. The CDR3 region is CASSGHSGRNYEQYF. In DNA form, the CDR3 reads TGTGCCAGCAGTGGTCATAGCGGGAGAAACTACGAGCAGTACTTC.

With regard to this clone: The CDR3 does not close with the conserved phenylalanine or tryptophan, likely indicating a read error. This chain links TRBV29-1 with TRBJ2-7; TRBD1 matches 8 bases. V shed 5 bases and J 5 bases; nucleotides not matched to a gene: 11. CDR1 and CDR2 from the germline V gene are SQVTM and ANQGSEA. The CDR3 contains 14 residues. The CDR3: CSVWGQVSSHEQYL. The CDR3, as DNA: TGCAGCGTTTGGGGACAGGTGTCTTCCCACGAGCAGTACCTC.

A single count supports this clone. The rearrangement uses TRBV2 and TRBJ2-7, with D perhaps TRBD1 or TRBD2 (5 bases each). Germline CDR1 and CDR2: SNHLY and FYNNEI. The V end was cut by 8 bases, the J end by 0 bases, with 17 bases between. CDR3 length equals 15 residues. This CDR3 is CASGGIDSSSYEQYF. CDR3 DNA: TGTGCCAGCGGGGGAATCGATTCGAGCTCCTACGAGCAGTACTTC.

The gene calls are TRBV27 and TRBJ1-1; D not resolved. Germline CDR1 MNHEY, CDR2 SMNVEV (reference sequence). V lost 0 bases, J lost 1 base, and 6 bases lay in between. The CDR3 has 14 residues. CDR3 region: CASSLSAGNTEAFF. CDR3 coding DNA: TGTGCCAGCAGTTTATCCGCAGGGAACACTGAAGCTTTCTTT.

The chain is built from TRBV19 and TRBJ2-2, with D possibly called TRBD1 or TRBD2 (5 bases each). Germline CDR1 is LNHDA and CDR2 is SQIVND (reference sequence). CDR3 size: 13 residues. Trimming pared 10 bases from V and 0 bases from J, leaving 9 bases between. The CDR3 region has the DNA TGTGCCACGGGACCGTCGAACACCGGGGAGCTGTTTTTT. Amino acid sequence: CATGPSNTGELFF.

The chain uses TRBV5-4 and TRBJ2-1, with a tentative D call TRBD2 (5 bases). V lost 0 bases and J lost 1, with 8 bases in between. The germline gives CDR1 SGHNT, CDR2 YYREEE (reference sequence). This CDR3 is built from 15 residues. The CDR3 DNA sequence: TGTGCCAGCAGCTTGGCAGCGGAATCCTACAATGAGCAGTTCTTC. It codes for CASSLAAESYNEQFF.

The rearrangement uses TRBV19 and TRBJ2-5; 7 bases fit TRBD2. The end of the DNA aligns better with TRBJ2-7, so the J call may be wrong. Looked up from germline, CDR1 is LNHDA and CDR2 is SQIVND (reference sequence). The CDR3 runs 11 residues. CDR3 in DNA: TGTGCCAGTAGAGGGGAGGGCGAGCAGTACTTC. Translated: CASRGEGEQYF.

This sequence joins TRBV7-6 and TRBJ2-1; TRBD2 agrees at 7 bases. The CDR3 consists of 15 residues. CDR1 and CDR2 from the germline V gene are SGHVS and FNYEAQ. Trimming removed 3 bases from V and 8 bases from J; junction bases left unmatched: 10. The CDR3 nucleotides read TGTGCCAGCAGCTTCAGCGGGAACCTCGGGGATGAGCAGTTCTTC. Its translation: CASSFSGNLGDEQFF.

The chain recombines TRBV2 with TRBJ2-3, with D uncertain. Germline V gives CDR1 SNHLY, CDR2 FYNNEI. The CDR3 has 11 residues. The V end lost 10 bases, the J end lost 14 bases, and 19 bases lay between the germline ends. The CDR3 reads CAIGRTSPRYF. CDR3 DNA: TGTGCCATCGGACGGACCAGTCCTAGGTATTTT.

The J gene is TRBJ1-1, the V gene TRBV11-2; TRBD1 might be the D (5 bases). Between the trimmed V and J ends, which lost 5 bases and 2 bases, there was a span of 12 bases. The CDR3 runs to 14 residues. Germline-derived CDR1 and CDR2 are SGHAT and FQNNGV. The CDR3 region is CASSPYGGNTEAFF. For the CDR3, the DNA is TGTGCCAGCAGCCCATATGGGGGAAACACTGAAGCTTTCTTT.

The chain employs TRBV7-8 and TRBJ2-5, with TRBD2 matching 10 bases. The germline V gene encodes CDR1 SGHVS and CDR2 FQNEAQ. J lost 8 bases, V lost 1 base, and 10 bases had no gene match. The CDR3 spans 16 residues. For the CDR3, the DNA is TGTGCCAGCAGCTTAGTCAGCGGGAGGGCAAGAGAAACCCAGTACTTC. Translating gives CASSLVSGRARETQYF.

This clone came up once. As DNA, the CDR3 is TGTGCCAGCTTTCCAAACCCTCGCAATGAGCAGTTCTTC. Encoded protein: CASFPNPRNEQFF. This chain links TRBV28 with TRBJ2-1; D gene uncertain. This CDR3 has 13 residues. V was pared by 8 bases and J by 6 bases, with 14 bases between. Germline-derived CDR1 and CDR2 are MDHEN and SYDVKM.

This chain joins TRBV28 and TRBJ2-3, with TRBD2 matching over 9 bases. CDR1 is MDHEN, CDR2 SYDVKM, per germline. The V gene end was trimmed by 3 bases and the J gene end by 3 bases; junction bases not matched to a gene: 4. The CDR3 is made up of 15 amino acids. In DNA, the CDR3 is TGTGCCAGCAGTTTCCCTAGCGGGGTAACAGATACGCAGTATTTT. Amino acids: CASSFPSGVTDTQYF.

V gene TRBV13 combines with J gene TRBJ1-3; D remains ambiguous. CDR1 and CDR2 (germline): PRHDT, FYEKMQ (reference sequence). The V and J ends lost 1 base and 3 bases respectively, with 7 bases between them. The CDR3 has 14 amino acids. The CDR3 DNA sequence: TGTGCCAGCAGCTTAGTGGGGAATGGAAACACCATATATTTT. It specifies CASSLVGNGNTIYF. Supplemented by reference TRBV13 and TRBJ1-3, the full variable domain reads AAGVIQSPRHLIKEKRETATLKCYPIPRHDTVYWYQQGPGQDPQFLISFYEKMQSDKGSIPDRFSAQQFSDYHSELNMSSLELGDSALYFCASSLVGNGNTIYFGEGSWLTVV.

The chain is built from TRBV7-9 and TRBJ1-1; 9 nucleotides agree with TRBD1. Germline CDR1 reads SEHNR; CDR2 reads FQNEAQ (reference sequence). CDR3 length equals 14 residues. Unmatched junction bases numbered 7, after V lost 5 bases and J lost 6 bases. CDR3 loop: CASSPDRGWAEAFF. DNA for the CDR3: TGTGCCAGCAGCCCGGACAGGGGTTGGGCTGAAGCTTTCTTT.

The chain employs TRBV4-1 and TRBJ2-7, with D possibly called TRBD1 or TRBD2 (5 bases each). Germline-derived CDR1 and CDR2 are MGHRA and YSYEKL. The CDR3 runs to 15 residues. V lost 4 bases to trimming and J lost 5 bases, with 18 bases between them. The CDR3 loop is CASSRGTGRFDEQYF. DNA of the CDR3: TGCGCCAGCAGCCGAGGGACGGGAAGGTTCGACGAGCAGTACTTC.

This clone was seen more than once but under ten times. The chain employs TRBV29-1 and TRBJ2-2; maybe TRBD2 (5 bases). CDR1 is SQVTM and CDR2 is ANQGSEA in the germline V gene. The ends were cut back, 4 bases at V and 4 bases at J, with 7 bases in the middle. The length of the CDR3 is 12 residues. The CDR3 DNA sequence: TGCAGCGTTGTAGCGCTCACCGGGGAGCTGTTTTTT. The encoded protein is CSVVALTGELFF.